This T cell receptor gamma chain was profiled in a study of intestinal T cells in coeliac disease (dated by TCRdb to about 2020). Background for the entire study: In the TRG cohort, coeliac patients were much younger than controls, with a mean age of 16.0 years compared with about 55 years. The TCR-delta (TRD) cohort included duodenal biopsies from 11 coeliac disease patients and 11 non-coeliac controls. Duodenal biopsies from roughly 35 coeliac disease patients and roughly 21 non-coeliac controls were included in a second, larger TCR-gamma (TRG) cohort.

A note on this clone: This receptor's antigen is unknown. The record has no base qualities; no much larger clone is one base away. In the same sample, other DNA sequences code for this CDR3.

Summary of the overall study and its limitations: Clustering based on TRG put most of the roughly 54 biopsies (approximately 94%) in the right class, and the reported leave-one-out accuracy was about 90%. TRD kmer-based clustering correctly classified all 22 biopsies in training, with a reported leave-one-out accuracy of over 85%. There was no way to tell repeated CDR3 amino acid sequences apart from PCR duplicates. A significant age difference was observed between coeliac and control groups, although significant classification was not yielded by an age-split analysis. FFPE-derived DNA was found to be relatively degraded, and loss of a proportion of TCR sequences in each sample was likely caused by this degradation.

Genomic DNA was extracted with the QIAamp DNA FFPE tissue kit from ten 5-um FFPE scrolls per case. Classification of coeliac disease based on the TCR repertoire was tested using fully anonymised formalin-fixed paraffin-embedded duodenal biopsies that were surplus to diagnostic needs. No clinical or histological suspicion of coeliac disease was present in controls, and upper endoscopy was performed in controls for reflux, dyspepsia or gastritis. Libraries were prepared through multiplex PCR. The reads were generated on an Ion Torrent PGM. TRG repertoires were amplified from 200 ng of biopsy DNA using the LymphoTrack kit, whose primers carry Illumina adapters. TRG amplicons were purified with AMPure XP beads, quantified on a 2100 Bioanalyzer, and pooled equimolarly. TRG libraries were sequenced on an Ion PGM instrument. The authors' pipeline ran thus. FastX removed reads in which more than 10% of nucleotides fell below the per-patient third-quartile quality score. Reads were aligned with IMGT/HighV-QUEST to assign V, D and J genes, identify CDR3 regions and assess functionality. After the sequences were translated into amino acids, every sequence predicted to be non-functional was thrown out. CDR3s were broken into kmers both with and without positional annotation, kmer frequencies were analysed by PCA, and samples were clustered using each of the 1023 combinations of PCs 1-10. Classification was validated by leave-one-out cross-validation, in which parameters were re-optimised on the remaining samples each time. Using the vegan R package, Shannon diversity was calculated from repeated random subsamples whose size matched the lowest read count. TCRdb reprocessed the public data with the CATT caller; entries with the same nucleotide sequence were combined afterwards. None of the V and J calls come from the authors' own analysis; TCRdb made them. The sample table shows roughly 490 gamma-chain clones, and just under 45% are seen once. The ten largest account for around 50% of the sample.

V is pruned by 1 base and J by 4 bases, leaving 3 bases of the junction without a gene match. Taken from the germline V gene, the CDR1 and CDR2 loops are VENAVY and YDSYNSRV. The CDR3 spans 14 residues, from the cysteine through the phenylalanine. Solely the CDR3 DNA is kept, with 42 bases framed from the first base. The receptor comes from a human donor who served as a control with a normal duodenal biopsy, not a healthy volunteer. The sample comprised a duodenal biopsy. The V gene is TRGV8 and the J gene is TRGJP2. In nucleotides, the sequence is TGTGCCACCTGGGATAGCCTTAGTGATTGGATCAAGACGTTT. The translation is CATWDSLSDWIKTF.